The 23 T cell receptor beta chains reported below all come from one sample, sequenced in a study of cytomegalovirus exposure and HLA in healthy donors. In the PCR, 60 Vbeta and 13 Jbeta primers were used. Assay used: immunoSEQ multiplex PCR; TCRdb lists only in-frame clones, some missing. The sample lists about 170,000 clones, 72% occurring once. Sequenced input: PBMCs. These TCRs come from a human donor in good health.

Regarding this clone: One junction end disagrees with the germline gene, perhaps due to a read error. The chain has TRBV7-7 and TRBJ1-1, with no clear D. The germline V gene has CDR1 SSHAT and CDR2 FNYEAQ (reference sequence). This CDR3 comprises 13 residues. This CDR3 is CASSLDKNTEAFF. In DNA form, the CDR3 reads TGTGCTAGCAGCCTCGACAAGAACACTGAAGCTTTCTTT. Supplemented by reference TRBV7-7 and TRBJ1-1, the full variable domain reads GAGVSQSPRYKVTKRGQDVTLRCDPISSHATLYWYQQALGQGPEFLTYFNYEAQPDKSGLPSDRFSAERPEGSISTLTIQRTEQRDSAMYRCASSLDKNTEAFFGQGTRLTVV.

This rearrangement joins TRBV7-6 to TRBJ2-7, with 15 bases identical to TRBD2. Germline assignment: CDR1 SGHVS and CDR2 FNYEAQ. V was clipped by 5 bases and J by 2 bases; unmatched bases: 4. The CDR3 runs 16 residues. CDR3 sequence (DNA): TGTGCCAGCAGCCCGGGACTAGCGGGGGGTACCTACGAGCAGTACTTC. Translation: CASSPGLAGGTYEQYF.

J is TRBJ1-1 and V is TRBV18; 8 nucleotides match TRBD1. Per germline, CDR1 KGHSH and CDR2 LQKENI. CDR3 length equals 17 residues. After removal of 2 bases from V and 1 base from J, the junction contained 9 bases not matched to a gene. The CDR3 loop reads CASSPYPLTGANTEAFF. CDR3 DNA: TGTGCCAGCTCACCATATCCACTGACAGGGGCGAACACTGAAGCTTTCTTT.

The chain is built from TRBV5-1 and TRBJ2-7; possibly TRBD1 for D (6 bases). CDR1 and CDR2 from the germline V gene are SGHRS and YFSETQ. V lost 0 bases and J lost 10, with 8 bases in between. The CDR3 runs 11 residues. The CDR3 here is CASSLEGHQYF. The DNA for the CDR3 is TGCGCCAGCAGCTTGGAGGGACACCAGTACTTC.

The chain combines TRBV27 with TRBJ2-3; TRBD1 might be the D (6 bases). The CDR3 is made up of 16 amino acids. V gave up 4 bases and J gave up 4 bases, with 18 bases separating them. Germline V gene lookup returns CDR1 MNHEY and CDR2 SMNVEV (reference sequence). The CDR3 nucleotides are TGTGCCAGCAGTTACTCCCTTGGGACATCAGCAGATACGCAGTATTTT. Protein: CASSYSLGTSADTQYF.

The chain is built from TRBV7-3 and TRBJ1-1; D is unclear. The CDR3 spans 13 residues. Germline V gives CDR1 SGHTA, CDR2 FQGTGA. V was shortened by 2 bases and J by 0 bases, with 4 bases between the two germline ends. In nucleotides, the CDR3 is TGTGCCAGCAGCTTAGGCATGAACACTGAAGCTTTCTTT. Translated: CASSLGMNTEAFF.

V gene TRBV7-3 combines with J gene TRBJ2-4, with D possibly being TRBD2 (5 bases). Germline values: CDR1 SGHTA, CDR2 FQGTGA. This CDR3 spans 15 amino acids. V lost 1 base and J lost 3, with 10 bases in between. CDR3 nucleotide sequence: TGTGCCAGCAGCTTAAACATGGGGAGCAAAAACATTCAGTACTTC. This encodes CASSLNMGSKNIQYF.

V and J are TRBV20-1 and TRBJ1-2; D is unclear. The CDR3 loop spans 10 amino acids. V dropped 2 bases and J dropped 8 bases, with 6 bases sitting between them. Germline assignment: CDR1 DFQATT and CDR2 SNEGSKA (reference sequence). CDR3 protein: CSARPGGYTF. The CDR3 bases are TGCAGTGCTAGACCCGGGGGCTACACCTTC.

This chain connects TRBV5-6 to TRBJ2-1; maybe TRBD1 (5 bases). The V end was cut by 2 bases, the J end by 0 bases, with 9 bases between. Germline loops: CDR1 SGHDT, CDR2 YYEEEE. The CDR3 totals 15 residues. The CDR3 DNA reads as TGTGCCAGCAGCTTTTGGGGCAGCTCCTACAATGAGCAGTTCTTC. Translation: CASSFWGSSYNEQFF. The complete variable domain, with remaining parts taken from reference TRBV5-6 and TRBJ2-1, reads DAGVTQSPTHLIKTRGQQVTLRCSPKSGHDTVSWYQQALGQGPQFIFQYYEEEERQRGNFPDRFSGHQFPNYSSELNVNALLLGDSALYLCASSFWGSSYNEQFFGPGTRLTVL.

V and J are TRBV5-8 and TRBJ1-1; 12 nucleotides match TRBD1. V lost 4 bases, J lost 5 bases, and 3 bases stayed unmatched. Germline V lookup: CDR1 SGHTS, CDR2 YDEGEE. The CDR3 sequence is 14 residues long. The CDR3 here is CASSRDRGLTEAFF. The CDR3 DNA sequence: TGTGCCAGCAGCCGGGACAGGGGGCTAACTGAAGCTTTCTTT.

V gene TRBV9 combines with J gene TRBJ1-2; D gene ambiguous. Germline V CDR1 and CDR2: SGDLS, YYNGEE. Deletions cut 4 bases from V and 4 bases from J, with 8 bases between. This CDR3 spans 12 amino acids. CDR3 DNA: TGTGCCAGCAGCCCTTCAGGCTATGGCTACACCTTC. Translation: CASSPSGYGYTF. Filled out from reference TRBV9 and TRBJ1-2, the complete variable domain reads DSGVTQTPKHLITATGQRVTLRCSPRSGDLSVYWYQQSLDQGLQFLIQYYNGEERAKGNILERFSAQQFPDLHSELNLSSLELGDSALYFCASSPSGYGYTFGSGTRLTVV.

V and J are TRBV29-1 and TRBJ1-4; D not certain. This CDR3 spans 13 amino acids. Germline lookup yields CDR1 SQVTM and CDR2 ANQGSEA. Trimming removed 5 bases from V and 8 bases from J, with 15 bases in between. This CDR3 is CSVHRTGTEKLFF. The CDR3 DNA is TGCAGCGTTCACCGAACGGGTACGGAAAAACTGTTTTTT.

This chain connects TRBV5-4 to TRBJ1-4, with 10 nucleotides matching TRBD1. The CDR3 totals 15 residues. CDR1 is SGHNT, CDR2 YYREEE, per germline (reference sequence). The junction had 3 bases not matched to a gene; V was cut back by 0 bases and J by 7 bases. CDR3 sequence reads: CASSLVGTGVEKLFF. The CDR3 DNA is TGTGCCAGCAGCTTGGTCGGGACAGGGGTTGAAAAACTGTTTTTT.

This sequence joins TRBV5-6 and TRBJ1-1; 7 positions match TRBD1. This CDR3 has 15 residues. Germline V gene data show CDR1 as SGHDT and CDR2 as YYEEEE. Trimming cost V 4 bases and J 4 bases; bases outside gene matches: 10. The CDR3 region is CASSETGKVSTEAFF. DNA for the CDR3: TGTGCCAGCAGCGAGACAGGGAAGGTAAGCACTGAAGCTTTCTTT.

J is TRBJ2-1 and V is TRBV2, with 11 bases that match TRBD2. The CDR3 runs to 17 residues. V shed 10 bases and J 2 bases; nucleotides not matched to a gene: 13. Germline CDR1 is SNHLY and CDR2 is FYNNEI. CDR3 DNA sequence: TGTGCCACCCGGGGCAGGGTAGCGGGGGGGGCCTACAATGAGCAGTTCTTC. Protein product: CATRGRVAGGAYNEQFF.

The CDR3: CAISAQVNNSPLHF. CDR3 coding DNA: TGTGCCATCTCCGCACAGGTTAATAATTCACCCCTCCACTTT. The V gene is TRBV10-3, the J gene TRBJ1-6; tentatively, D is TRBD1 (5 bases). Germline V CDR1 and CDR2: ENHRY, SYGVKD. V lost 8 bases and J 5 bases, leaving 13 bases between the germline ends. The CDR3 covers 14 residues.

The CDR3 DNA is TGTGCCAGCAGTTTCCAAACAGGGGGTATGAACACTGAAGCTTTCTTT. This translates into CASSFQTGGMNTEAFF. The chain employs TRBV6-5 and TRBJ1-1, with 8 bases matching TRBD1. Trimming cost V 4 bases and J 0 bases; bases outside gene matches: 7. The CDR3 consists of 16 residues. Germline assignment: CDR1 MNHEY and CDR2 SVGAGI.

The chain is built from TRBV10-1 and TRBJ1-1; maybe TRBD1 (6 bases). The CDR3 sequence is 15 residues long. The V gene lost 5 bases and the J gene lost 7 bases, with 20 bases spanning the gap. CDR1 WNHNN and CDR2 SYGVQD come from the germline V gene (reference sequence). The CDR3 region is CASSQSPKRGGEAFF. For the CDR3, the DNA is TGCGCCAGCAGTCAAAGCCCTAAGCGAGGGGGTGAAGCTTTCTTT.

The rearrangement links TRBV6-5 to TRBJ2-2, with D tentatively TRBD1 (6 bases). Germline CDR1 and CDR2: MNHEY and SVGAGI. The CDR3 runs 16 residues. Trimming shortened V by 0 bases and J by 7 bases, and 15 bases separated the two germline ends. The CDR3 DNA sequence: TGTGCCAGCAGTTACTCCAACAGGGTTCGATTCGGGGAGCTGTTTTTT. Encoded protein: CASSYSNRVRFGELFF.

This clone was detected a few times. CDR3 residues: CASSQWDSSIYNEQFF. CDR3 bases: TGTGCCAGCAGTCAATGGGACAGTTCGATCTACAATGAGCAGTTCTTC. The chain has TRBV7-9 and TRBJ2-1, with 7 bases identical to TRBD1. The CDR3 spans 16 residues. CDR1 is SEHNR, CDR2 FQNEAQ, per germline (reference sequence). V was clipped by 6 bases and J by 3 bases; unmatched bases: 11.

J is TRBJ2-4 and V is TRBV11-2, with 8 bases aligning to TRBD2. This CDR3 spans 13 amino acids. Germline CDR1 reads SGHAT; CDR2 reads FQNNGV. Unmatched junction bases numbered 5, after V lost 7 bases and J lost 6 bases. The CDR3 coding sequence is TGTGCCAGCACCTACGGGGGGGCAAACATTCAGTACTTC. Protein sequence: CASTYGGANIQYF.

This clone has a handful of counts. The chain uses TRBV5-8 and TRBJ2-3, with TRBD2 identical over 8 bases. The germline gives CDR1 SGHTS, CDR2 YDEGEE. The V segment lost 5 bases and the J segment 1 base; nucleotides outside the gene matches: 0. The CDR3 covers 13 residues. CDR3 sequence reads: CASRTSGTDTQYF. The CDR3 region has the DNA TGTGCCAGCAGGACTAGCGGCACAGATACGCAGTATTTT.

This chain uses TRBV19 with TRBJ2-7; 11 bases map to TRBD2. The germline V gene has CDR1 LNHDA and CDR2 SQIVND (reference sequence). The CDR3 is 15 amino acids. The V segment lost 1 base and the J segment 5 bases; nucleotides outside the gene matches: 4. The CDR3 DNA follows: TGTGCCAGTAGTATAGGGACTAGCGGGTCAGACGAGCAGTACTTC. Amino acids: CASSIGTSGSDEQYF.